This T cell receptor beta chain is drawn from a study of blood T cells in healthy people across ages. As concerns this clonotype: Antigen: not known.

Peripheral blood, ten milliliters per donor, was collected. Trimming took off 0 bases at V and 0 bases at J, with 18 bases between the two ends. The length of the CDR3 is 18 residues. Germline CDR1 is LGHNA and CDR2 is YNFKEQ. Study-wide findings and caveats: Possibly, changes in expanded clonotypes were confounded because donor CMV status was unknown.

Sample-barcoded 5' priming and a J-beta primer mix drove a second PCR of 7 to 11 cycles. TCRdb re-called the 5' RACE reads through MiXCR, storing one row per CDR3 protein. The sample includes hundreds of thousands of distinct CDR3 sequences, around three fifths of them seen just once. The source is a man in his forties in good health. The chain combines TRBV4-2 with TRBJ2-7, with unresolved D. Input material: blood. The CDR3 is CASSQEPSSSSYSYEQYF. Written as DNA, the CDR3 is TGTGCCAGCAGCCAAGAGCCTTCATCATCATCGTACTCCTACGAGCAGTACTTC.